This T cell receptor beta chain was found in a study of T cell changes during pregnancy in multiple sclerosis. Profiled with immunoSEQ multiplex PCR; TCRdb holds only in-frame clones, not every one. The sample has roughly 40,000 clones; 84% are singletons. The CDR3 consists of 16 residues. The clonotype was recovered from a female donor with multiple sclerosis, enrolled in a pregnancy study. Sample: CD4+ T cells from peripheral blood mononuclear cells, taken before pregnancy. The chain recombines TRBV21-1 with TRBJ2-2; TRBD1 is the table's D call and was not checked against the DNA. TRBV21-1 counts as a pseudogene. Here the CDR3 reads CASSTFDRGDTGELFF. The CDR3 coding sequence is TGTGCCAGCAGCACCTTCGACAGGGGGGACACCGGGGAGCTGTTTTTT.